These 18 T cell receptor beta chains share one sample of origin, sequenced in a study of control samples from healthy donors and cancer patients. Measured with immunoSEQ multiplex PCR; TCRdb has only the in-frame clones, and not every one. Of approximately 150,000 clones in the sample, 80% to 95% were seen once. The sequenced sample consisted of blood. These receptors all stem from a woman aged 40 to 50 in good health.

The J gene is TRBJ2-1, the V gene TRBV5-8; D is perhaps TRBD1 (5 bases). The CDR3 runs 13 residues. The germline gives CDR1 SGHTS, CDR2 YDEGEE. With 6 bases removed from V and 3 bases from J, the gap between germline ends came to 10 bases. The CDR3 nucleotides are TGTGCCAGCATTCTAGACAGCTACAATGAGCAGTTCTTC. Protein: CASILDSYNEQFF.

This CDR3 reads CASSPSPVTEAFF. The CDR3, as DNA: TGTGCCAGCAGCCCCAGTCCTGTCACTGAAGCTTTCTTT. This sequence joins TRBV13 and TRBJ1-1; D gene ambiguous. CDR3 length equals 13 residues. The germline gives CDR1 PRHDT, CDR2 FYEKMQ (reference sequence). Trimming shortened V by 5 bases and J by 4 bases, and 11 bases separated the two germline ends. Using reference TRBV13 and TRBJ1-1 for the parts outside the CDR3, the full variable domain is AAGVIQSPRHLIKEKRETATLKCYPIPRHDTVYWYQQGPGQDPQFLISFYEKMQSDKGSIPDRFSAQQFSDYHSELNMSSLELGDSALYFCASSPSPVTEAFFGQGTRLTVV.

The V call is TRBV5-1, the J call TRBJ2-3, with D maybe TRBD1 (5 bases). Germline lookup yields CDR1 SGHRS and CDR2 YFSETQ. Trimming pared 0 bases from V and 2 bases from J, leaving 10 bases between. CDR3 size: 15 residues. The CDR3 spells CASSLGGGPTDTQYF. The CDR3 nucleotides are TGCGCCAGCAGCTTGGGGGGCGGCCCCACAGATACGCAGTATTTT.

The chain uses TRBV7-9 and TRBJ1-4, with 7 bases matching TRBD1. The CDR3 runs to 19 residues. Germline assignment: CDR1 SEHNR and CDR2 FQNEAQ (reference sequence). The ends lost 5 bases at V and 2 bases at J; junction bases unmatched: 17. CDR3 nucleotides: TGTGCCAGCAGCGGTCCGGGACAGAGGGTAGCAGAGACTAATGAAAAACTGTTTTTT. Protein product: CASSGPGQRVAETNEKLFF. The full variable domain, rest sourced from reference TRBV7-9 and TRBJ1-4, is DTGVSQNPRHKITKRGQNVTFRCDPISEHNRLYWYRQTLGQGPEFLTYFQNEAQLEKSRLLSDRFSAERPKGSFSTLEIQRTEQGDSAMYLCASSGPGQRVAETNEKLFFGSGTQLSVL.

The rearrangement links TRBV10-3 to TRBJ2-7; D may be TRBD1 (5 bases). The CDR3 runs to 15 residues. With 5 bases removed from V and 1 base from J, the gap between germline ends came to 15 bases. Germline V gene sequence: CDR1 ENHRY, CDR2 SYGVKD. The CDR3 DNA is TGTGCCATCAGTAAGCCAGGGCAGGGATCCTACGAGCAGTACTTC. Translated, it gives CAISKPGQGSYEQYF.

The J gene is TRBJ1-1, the V gene TRBV5-1; D perhaps matches TRBD1 (5 bases). Per germline, CDR1 SGHRS and CDR2 YFSETQ. V was shortened by 6 bases and J by 2 bases, with 11 bases between the two germline ends. This CDR3 is 13 amino acids long. CDR3: CASMGVGNTEAFF. CDR3 DNA: TGCGCCAGCATGGGGGTGGGAAACACTGAAGCTTTCTTT.

The chain is built from TRBV18 and TRBJ1-3; D is undetermined. The CDR3 is 16 residues long. Trimming shortened V by 1 base and J by 0 bases, and 10 bases separated the two germline ends. Germline CDR1 KGHSH, CDR2 LQKENI. This CDR3 is CASSPQSPSSGNTIYF. CDR3 nucleotide sequence: TGTGCCAGCTCACCACAAAGCCCTAGCTCTGGAAACACCATATATTTT. The full variable domain, its missing parts supplied by reference TRBV18 and TRBJ1-3, is NAGVMQNPRHLVRRRGQEARLRCSPMKGHSHVYWYRQLPEEGLKFMVYLQKENIIDESGMPKERFSAEFPKEGPSILRIQQVVRGDSAAYFCASSPQSPSSGNTIYFGEGSWLTVV.

J is TRBJ2-5 and V is TRBV3-1 (or the pseudogene TRBV3-2); 7 nucleotides agree with TRBD2. Unmatched junction bases numbered 12, after V lost 5 bases and J lost 9 bases. The germline gives CDR1 LGHDT, CDR2 YNNKEL (reference sequence). The CDR3 is made up of 14 amino acids. CDR3 region: CASSSRGGAPSQYF. In DNA form, the CDR3 reads TGTGCCAGCAGCTCCCGGGGAGGGGCCCCCTCCCAGTACTTC.

J is TRBJ2-3 and V is TRBV5-1, with 12 bases that match TRBD2. This CDR3 region has 17 residues. The V and J ends lost 4 bases and 1 base, in that order; junction bases with no gene match: 7. Per germline, CDR1 SGHRS and CDR2 YFSETQ. Written as DNA, the CDR3 is TGCGCCAGCAGCATGCTAGCGGGGGGGCATGGCACAGATACGCAGTATTTT. It translates to CASSMLAGGHGTDTQYF.

The chain links TRBV12-5 to TRBJ1-2; D might be TRBD1 (5 bases). V was pared by 2 bases and J by 1 base, with 8 bases between. The CDR3 sequence is 14 residues long. Germline CDR1 is LGHNT and CDR2 is FRNRAP. Written as DNA, the CDR3 is TGTGCTAGTGGTTTGCACAGGAGTAACTATGGCTACACCTTC. It is translated as CASGLHRSNYGYTF.

The rearrangement joins TRBV5-1 to TRBJ2-1, with D maybe TRBD1 (6 bases). CDR1 is SGHRS, CDR2 YFSETQ, per germline. V lost 7 bases, J lost 0 bases, and 11 bases lay in between. There are 14 residues in the CDR3. The CDR3 region is CASALGGSYNEQFF. CDR3 DNA sequence: TGCGCCAGCGCCTTAGGGGGCTCCTACAATGAGCAGTTCTTC.

The DNA of the CDR3 is TGTGCCAGCAGTTTCGACAGGATCAACACTGAAGCTTTCTTT. It specifies CASSFDRINTEAFF. J is TRBJ1-1 and V is TRBV6-5; TRBD1 might be the D (6 bases). CDR1 and CDR2 (germline): MNHEY, SVGAGI. The V and J ends lost 4 bases and 2 bases respectively, with 11 bases between them. The CDR3 extends over 14 amino acids.

The chain joins TRBV18 to TRBJ1-2; 12 bases align to TRBD1. The CDR3 loop spans 18 amino acids. The V and J ends lost 6 bases and 4 bases, in that order; junction bases with no gene match: 15. The germline V gene encodes CDR1 KGHSH and CDR2 LQKENI. The CDR3 loop reads CASSTAGQGARIGYGYTF. In nucleotides, the CDR3 is TGTGCCAGCTCCACGGCGGGACAGGGGGCGCGAATCGGCTATGGCTACACCTTC.

This clone was seen once. This chain links TRBV5-4 with TRBJ2-5, with D hard to call. Trimming cost V 0 bases and J 4 bases, with 13 bases left between them. The germline gives CDR1 SGHNT, CDR2 YYREEE (reference sequence). CDR3 length: 15 amino acids. The CDR3 reads CASSLELGPRETQYF. The CDR3 bases are TGTGCCAGCAGCTTGGAGCTAGGGCCTCGAGAGACCCAGTACTTC.

This rearrangement joins TRBV7-2 to TRBJ2-7; unclear D gene. CDR3 length equals 14 residues. Looked up from germline, CDR1 is SGHTA and CDR2 is FQGNSA. Trimming pared 0 bases from V and 0 bases from J, leaving 6 bases between. The CDR3 spells CASSLALSSYEQYF. The DNA of the CDR3 is TGTGCCAGCAGCTTAGCATTAAGCTCCTACGAGCAGTACTTC. Based on the CDR3 plus reference TRBV7-2 and TRBJ2-7, the full variable domain is GAGVSQSPSNKVTEKGKDVELRCDPISGHTALYWYRQSLGQGLEFLIYFQGNSAPDKSGLPSDRFSAERTGGSVSTLTIQRTQQEDSAVYLCASSLALSSYEQYFGPGTRLTVT.

The rearrangement joins TRBV18 to TRBJ1-1; D gene ambiguous. From germline, CDR1 is KGHSH and CDR2 LQKENI. V was pared by 1 base and J by 1 base, with 7 bases between. This CDR3 has 14 amino acids. The CDR3: CASSPREGNTEAFF. In DNA form, the CDR3 reads TGTGCCAGCTCACCACGGGAGGGGAACACTGAAGCTTTCTTT.

The V and J genes are TRBV4-1 and TRBJ1-1; 8 bases align to TRBD1. This CDR3 has 13 residues. V was clipped by 4 bases and J by 7 bases; unmatched bases: 5. Germline V CDR1 and CDR2: MGHRA, YSYEKL. The CDR3 nucleotides are TGCGCCAGCAGCCCCCGGACAGGGATTGAAGCTTTCTTT. Protein sequence: CASSPRTGIEAFF.

V gene TRBV28 combines with J gene TRBJ1-5; 7 positions match TRBD1. Germline V gene lookup returns CDR1 MDHEN and CDR2 SYDVKM. The CDR3 runs 16 residues. Germline trimming cut 6 bases from V and 0 bases from J; bases unmatched to any gene: 8. CDR3 bases: TGTGCCAGCAGCTCGCCAGGGGGGTTTAGCAATCAGCCCCAGCATTTT. Translating it yields CASSSPGGFSNQPQHF.